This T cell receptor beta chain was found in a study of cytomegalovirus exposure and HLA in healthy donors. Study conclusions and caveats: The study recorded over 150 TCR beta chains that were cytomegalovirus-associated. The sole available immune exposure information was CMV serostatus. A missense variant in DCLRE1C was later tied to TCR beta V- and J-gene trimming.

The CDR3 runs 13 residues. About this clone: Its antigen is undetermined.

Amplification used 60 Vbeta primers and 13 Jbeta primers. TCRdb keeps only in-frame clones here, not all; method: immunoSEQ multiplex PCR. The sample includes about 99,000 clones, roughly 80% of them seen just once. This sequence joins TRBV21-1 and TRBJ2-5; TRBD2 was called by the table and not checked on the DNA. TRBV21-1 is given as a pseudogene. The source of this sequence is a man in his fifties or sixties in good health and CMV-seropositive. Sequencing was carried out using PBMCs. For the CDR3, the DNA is TGTGCCAGCAGCAAAGTGGGAGGCGAGACCCAGTACTTC. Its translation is CASSKVGGETQYF.